This T cell receptor (beta chain) appears in the sequencing data of a study of siplizumab effects on memory and regulatory T cells. The germline V gene encodes CDR1 SQVTM and CDR2 ANQGSEA. V lost 3 bases, J lost 2 bases, and 3 bases lay in between. The CDR3 extends over 11 amino acids. Per sample, about 10^5 TCR templates underwent assay. The protocol was immunoSEQ multiplex PCR, while the TCRdb copy is restricted to in-frame clones and leaves out a portion. The table shows more than 85,000 clones, with about 94% occurring only once. The V call is TRBV29-1, the J call TRBJ2-3; D unclear. The sequence derives from a human donor in good health. Sequences were obtained from CD4+ T cells sorted from blood. CDR3 loop: CSVDPTDTQYF. The CDR3 nucleotides read TGCAGCGTTGATCCCACAGATACGCAGTATTTT.